This entry concerns a single T cell receptor beta chain. What it recognizes is unknown. This sample is part of a study of radiation and T cells in renal cell carcinoma. General observations from the study: From baseline, blood top tumor clonotypes peaked at 2 weeks post-radiation. Baseline intratumoral clonotype presence is unknown without pretreatment biopsies.

Trimming left V 2 bases short and J 1 base short, with 8 bases between. This CDR3 is built from 14 residues. Germline assignment: CDR1 MDHEN and CDR2 SYDVKM. The time point: baseline pretreatment blood. This sample's treatment: 15 Gy SBRT to primary tumor, nephrectomy 4 weeks later. Serial blood draws occurred at baseline and 2 and 4 weeks post-SBRT. Clear cell pathology was present in this patient's renal cell carcinoma. Some clones are missing from TCRdb's copy, which holds only in-frame ones; the method was immunoSEQ multiplex PCR. The table records about 140,000 clones, approximately 87% of them present only once.

The TCR sequence derives from a woman in her forties or fifties with renal cell carcinoma. The specimen comprised blood, sampled from a patient whose treatment included radiotherapy and nephrectomy. The chain has TRBV28 and TRBJ1-1; D perhaps matches TRBD1 (5 bases). The CDR3 protein is CASSLRGGNTEAFF. The DNA for the CDR3 is TGTGCCAGCAGTTTAAGGGGTGGGAACACTGAAGCTTTCTTT.